This entry lists 29 T cell receptor beta chains sequenced from one sample in a study of shared clonotypes between healthy human individuals. Produced via immunoSEQ multiplex PCR; TCRdb's table is partial and in-frame only. The table has roughly 640,000 clones, around 67% seen once. Sequenced: memory CD4+ T cells sorted from blood. Subset described: CD45RA-negative fraction. The receptors derive from a woman in her thirties in good health.

This clone was counted between two and nine times. The sample contains more than one DNA sequence encoding this CDR3. The chain has TRBV30 and TRBJ2-7; D is undetermined. This CDR3 spans 11 amino acids. V was pared by 5 bases and J by 3 bases, with 8 bases between. Germline CDR1 is GTSNPN and CDR2 is SVGIG (reference sequence). The CDR3 bases are TGTGCCTGGGGCAGATACTACGAGCAGTACTTC. This codes for CAWGRYYEQYF.

This CDR3 is CASRLRQSSTGELFF. The CDR3 DNA reads as TGTGCCAGTAGGTTAAGACAGTCGAGCACCGGGGAGCTGTTTTTT. V usage is TRBV19 and J usage is TRBJ2-2; D possibly corresponds to TRBD1 (5 bases). V was shortened by 6 bases and J by 4 bases, with 15 bases between the two germline ends. The CDR3 spans 15 residues. Germline assignment: CDR1 LNHDA and CDR2 SQIVND (reference sequence).

This clone was observed many times. J is TRBJ1-4 and V is TRBV5-5; the D gene is possibly TRBD1 (5 bases). Trimming removed 1 base at V and 5 bases at J, with 9 bases between. Germline CDR1 SGHKS, CDR2 YYEKEE (reference sequence). CDR3 size: 14 residues. CDR3 bases: TGTGCCAGCAGCTTGTTAGGGGCGAATGAAAAACTGTTTTTT. This codes for CASSLLGANEKLFF.

V is TRBV2 and J is TRBJ2-7, with D uncertain. Germline CDR1 is SNHLY and CDR2 is FYNNEI. The CDR3 contains 14 residues. Trimming took 5 bases from V and 7 from J, leaving 18 bases between them. The CDR3: CASSSRTALGEQYF. The CDR3 bases are TGTGCCAGCAGTTCCCGGACGGCTTTGGGGGAGCAGTACTTC.

The V gene is TRBV4-2, the J gene TRBJ2-1; maybe TRBD2 (6 bases). The CDR3 runs to 14 residues. Germline-derived CDR1 and CDR2 are LGHNA and YNFKEQ. V lost 2 bases to trimming and J lost 6 bases, with 11 bases between them. The CDR3 reads CASSQPLAINEQFF. The DNA of the CDR3 is TGTGCCAGCAGCCAACCTCTAGCGATCAATGAGCAGTTCTTC.

This clone came up once. The V call is TRBV6-6, the J call TRBJ2-7; 7 bases agree with TRBD2. With V trimmed by 7 bases and J by 4 bases, 13 bases remained unmatched. In germline, CDR1 is MNHNY, CDR2 SVGAGI (reference sequence). This CDR3 is 15 amino acids long. CDR3 sequence: CASIKETTGGYEQYF. CDR3 coding DNA: TGTGCCAGCATCAAGGAGACTACGGGGGGTTACGAGCAGTACTTC.

This clone was observed a few times. This chain connects TRBV19 to TRBJ2-7; 10 bases map to TRBD1. CDR1 and CDR2 from the germline V gene are LNHDA and SQIVND (reference sequence). CDR3 size: 15 residues. V lost 5 bases and J lost 5; bases outside the gene matches: 9. The CDR3 nucleotides are TGTGCCAGTAGTGTGGGGACAGGGGCCGGGAACGAGCAGTACTTC. Amino acids: CASSVGTGAGNEQYF.

This clone was seen just once. The genes are TRBV28 and TRBJ2-1; 10 nucleotides align to TRBD2. The CDR3 contains 15 residues. Germline CDR1 is MDHEN and CDR2 is SYDVKM. Germline trimming cut 3 bases from V and 2 bases from J; bases unmatched to any gene: 1. This CDR3 reads CASSFSGGTYNEQFF. The CDR3, as DNA: TGTGCCAGCAGTTTTAGCGGGGGGACCTACAATGAGCAGTTCTTC.

The chain employs TRBV18 and TRBJ1-2; D is unclear. The V and J ends lost 0 bases and 4 bases respectively, with 9 bases between them. Germline V gives CDR1 KGHSH, CDR2 LQKENI. The CDR3 covers 14 residues. The CDR3 DNA is TGTGCCAGCTCACCACCCGAGAGAGGCTATGGCTACACCTTC. It translates to CASSPPERGYGYTF.

The V gene is TRBV2, the J gene TRBJ2-2, with D uncertain. This CDR3 region has 15 residues. Germline CDR1 reads SNHLY; CDR2 reads FYNNEI. V lost 3 bases to trimming and J lost 7 bases, with 15 bases between them. The CDR3 DNA reads TGTGCCAGCAGTGAGGGCGGAGTGGGGATCGGGGAGCTGTTTTTT. Protein sequence: CASSEGGVGIGELFF.

The chain links TRBV27 to TRBJ2-7; D is perhaps TRBD1 or TRBD2 (5 bases each). Between the trimmed V and J ends, which lost 5 bases and 5 bases, there was a span of 16 bases. The CDR3 is 14 amino acids. Per germline, CDR1 MNHEY and CDR2 SMNVEV (reference sequence). The CDR3 nucleotides read TGTGCCAGCAGTCGGGACGCCCTCTTGAACGAGCAGTACTTC. Its translation: CASSRDALLNEQYF.

As for this clone: This may be a read error, as it is one base from a much larger clone. This specimen includes other DNA sequences encoding the same CDR3. The rearrangement uses TRBV11-2 and TRBJ2-4; D is perhaps TRBD1 or TRBD2 (5 bases each). V lost 9 bases and J lost 7, with 19 bases in between. The CDR3 length is 14 residues. The germline V gene has CDR1 SGHAT and CDR2 FQNNGV. The CDR3 loop reads CASSPKGPPNIQYF. DNA for the CDR3: TGTGCCAGTAGCCCCAAGGGACCACCCAACATTCAGTACTTC.

V gene TRBV5-6 combines with J gene TRBJ2-1; tentatively, D is TRBD1 (6 bases). This CDR3 is 19 amino acids long. Germline lookup yields CDR1 SGHDT and CDR2 YYEEEE. Trimming cost V 4 bases and J 4 bases, with 27 bases left between them. The CDR3, as DNA: TGTGCCAGCAGCGCCTTACAGGGACCGATGGGTCTACGATACAATGAGCAGTTCTTC. Encoded protein: CASSALQGPMGLRYNEQFF.

The CDR3, as DNA: TGCGCCAGCAGCGGTACTGGACTAGCGGGGGCGAACTCCTACAATGAGCAGTTCTTC. Its protein is CASSGTGLAGANSYNEQFF. This chain joins TRBV5-1 and TRBJ2-1; 13 bases map to TRBD2. CDR1 SGHRS and CDR2 YFSETQ come from the germline V gene. V shed 4 bases, J shed 0 bases, and the junction held 10 bases outside the gene matches. There are 19 residues in the CDR3. Looking up the rest from reference TRBV5-1 and TRBJ2-1 gives the full variable domain: KAGVTQTPRYLIKTRGQQVTLSCSPISGHRSVSWYQQTPGQGLQFLFEYFSETQRNKGNFPGRFSGRQFSNSRSEMNVSTLELGDSALYLCASSGTGLAGANSYNEQFFGPGTRLTVL.

This sequence joins TRBV19 and TRBJ1-4; D may be TRBD1 (6 bases). V was clipped by 3 bases and J by 3 bases, with 8 bases between them. This CDR3 has 14 residues. CDR1 is LNHDA and CDR2 is SQIVND in the germline V gene (reference sequence). The CDR3 bases are TGTGCCAGTAGTATGGACAGATCTAATGAAAAACTGTTTTTT. Encoded protein: CASSMDRSNEKLFF.

The chain joins TRBV7-7 to TRBJ2-5, with D possibly matching TRBD2 (6 bases). This CDR3 region has 16 residues. Trimming removed 5 bases at V and 2 bases at J, with 18 bases between. Germline V CDR1 and CDR2: SSHAT, FNYEAQ (reference sequence). In DNA, the CDR3 is TGTGCCAGCAGCGGGACGGGTTTTGGGGGGCAAGAGACCCAGTACTTC. This encodes CASSGTGFGGQETQYF.

This clone turned up a few times. V gene TRBV28 combines with J gene TRBJ1-5; D not certain. Deletions cut 11 bases from V and 0 bases from J, with 14 bases between. The CDR3 is made up of 14 amino acids. Germline V CDR1 and CDR2: MDHEN, SYDVKM. The CDR3 reads CASGRGNSNQPQHF. DNA for the CDR3: TGTGCCTCTGGCCGAGGTAATAGCAATCAGCCCCAGCATTTT.

This clone has at least ten counts. The chain employs TRBV5-8 and TRBJ2-2; 8 nucleotides align to TRBD1. Germline V lookup: CDR1 SGHTS, CDR2 YDEGEE. V gave up 4 bases and J gave up 8 bases; unmatched junction bases: 10. This CDR3 is built from 15 residues. CDR3 coding DNA: TGTGCCAGCAGCCCGTACCAGGGGGCGGCAGGGGAGCTGTTTTTT. It encodes CASSPYQGAAGELFF.

The chain couples TRBV27 to TRBJ2-7; D may be TRBD1 (6 bases). The CDR3 loop spans 15 amino acids. The germline V gene encodes CDR1 MNHEY and CDR2 SMNVEV (reference sequence). V gave up 2 bases and J gave up 2 bases, with 13 bases separating them. This CDR3 reads CASSLDARGPYEQYF. The CDR3 nucleotides read TGTGCCAGCAGTTTAGACGCCAGGGGCCCCTACGAGCAGTACTTC.

The V gene is TRBV6-6, the J gene TRBJ2-7, with 9 positions matching TRBD1. This CDR3 is built from 14 residues. The germline V gene has CDR1 MNHNY and CDR2 SVGAGI (reference sequence). J gave up 0 bases and V 5 bases, and 2 bases lay outside the gene matches. The DNA of the CDR3 is TGTGCCAGCAGTGACAGGGGGGGCTCCTACGAGCAGTACTTC. Amino acids: CASSDRGGSYEQYF.

This rearrangement joins TRBV6-5 to TRBJ2-7; D possibly corresponds to TRBD1 (5 bases). This CDR3 has 13 amino acids. The V gene lost 6 bases and the J gene lost 4 bases, with 13 bases spanning the gap. Germline CDR1 MNHEY, CDR2 SVGAGI. The CDR3 coding sequence is TGTGCCAGCAGCAGCGACAGAAGATACGAGCAGTACTTC. Translation gives CASSSDRRYEQYF.

The CDR3 DNA reads as TGTGCCTGGAGTAAGGACCCTTTTCTCTCCGGGAGTCAGCCCCAGCATTTT. Protein sequence: CAWSKDPFLSGSQPQHF. V gene TRBV30 combines with J gene TRBJ1-5; no firm D call. V shed 2 bases and J shed 6 bases, with 23 bases lying between them. Germline V gives CDR1 GTSNPN, CDR2 SVGIG (reference sequence). This CDR3 contains 17 residues.

The chain employs TRBV28 and TRBJ1-2; unclear D gene. The CDR3 has 15 residues. V lost 2 bases to trimming and J lost 0 bases, with 10 bases between them. CDR1 MDHEN and CDR2 SYDVKM come from the germline V gene. The CDR3 spells CASSLEQATNYGYTF. CDR3 coding DNA: TGTGCCAGCAGTTTAGAGCAGGCCACTAACTATGGCTACACCTTC.

The chain employs TRBV5-1 and TRBJ2-3, with TRBD2 matching over 11 bases. The germline gives CDR1 SGHRS, CDR2 YFSETQ. V was pared by 2 bases and J by 6 bases, with 23 bases of the junction left unmatched. The CDR3 has 21 amino acids. CDR3 coding DNA: TGCGCCAGCAGCTTAGAACGGGGGAGTCGAGTAGCGGGAGGGCCGAAGGATACGCAGTATTTT. It is translated as CASSLERGSRVAGGPKDTQYF. Together with reference TRBV5-1 and TRBJ2-3, the CDR3 gives the full variable domain: KAGVTQTPRYLIKTRGQQVTLSCSPISGHRSVSWYQQTPGQGLQFLFEYFSETQRNKGNFPGRFSGRQFSNSRSEMNVSTLELGDSALYLCASSLERGSRVAGGPKDTQYFGPGTRLTVL.

Only a few counts were recorded for this clone. The same CDR3 can be traced to other DNA sequences in this sample. The rearrangement joins TRBV2 to TRBJ2-7, with TRBD2 matching 10 bases. Germline trimming cut 5 bases from V and 2 bases from J; bases unmatched to any gene: 0. The CDR3 has 13 residues. Germline loops: CDR1 SNHLY, CDR2 FYNNEI. This CDR3 is CASSSGRAYEQYF. The CDR3 DNA follows: TGTGCCAGCAGTAGCGGGAGGGCCTACGAGCAGTACTTC. Filled out from reference TRBV2 and TRBJ2-7, the complete variable domain reads EPEVTQTPSHQVTQMGQEVILRCVPISNHLYFYWYRQILGQKVEFLVSFYNNEISEKSEIFDDQFSVERPDGSNFTLKIRSTKLEDSAMYFCASSSGRAYEQYFGPGTRLTVT.

The V and J genes are TRBV2 and TRBJ2-7; 14 bases align to TRBD2. V dropped 6 bases and J dropped 2; count of bases not matched to a gene: 6. CDR1 and CDR2 from the germline V gene are SNHLY and FYNNEI. This CDR3 spans 16 amino acids. CDR3 in amino acids: CASRGTSGRTAYEQYF. The CDR3 DNA follows: TGTGCCAGCAGGGGGACTAGCGGGAGAACGGCCTACGAGCAGTACTTC.

The chain employs TRBV4-1 and TRBJ2-7; 10 bases line up with TRBD2. J was trimmed by 2 bases and V by 1 base; bases with no gene match: 5. The CDR3 sequence is 16 residues long. CDR1 MGHRA and CDR2 YSYEKL come from the germline V gene. The CDR3 DNA reads as TGCGCCAGCAGCCAAGTGCAAGCGGGGGGGACCTACGAGCAGTACTTC. It is translated as CASSQVQAGGTYEQYF.

The rearrangement uses TRBV7-2 and TRBJ2-1, with 12 bases fitting TRBD2. Per the germline V gene, CDR1 is SGHTA and CDR2 is FQGNSA. This CDR3 comprises 17 residues. The V segment lost 5 bases and the J segment 0 bases; nucleotides outside the gene matches: 5. CDR3 protein: CASSRTSGASSYNEQFF. DNA for the CDR3: TGTGCCAGCAGCCGGACTAGCGGGGCCAGCTCCTACAATGAGCAGTTCTTC.

The chain couples TRBV28 to TRBJ2-7; D is unclear. Germline loops: CDR1 MDHEN, CDR2 SYDVKM. Deletions cut 5 bases from V and 2 bases from J, with 13 bases between. The CDR3 consists of 14 residues. The CDR3 nucleotides read TGTGCCAGCAGTACCGGACCCGAAGCCTACGAGCAGTACTTC. Protein sequence: CASSTGPEAYEQYF.